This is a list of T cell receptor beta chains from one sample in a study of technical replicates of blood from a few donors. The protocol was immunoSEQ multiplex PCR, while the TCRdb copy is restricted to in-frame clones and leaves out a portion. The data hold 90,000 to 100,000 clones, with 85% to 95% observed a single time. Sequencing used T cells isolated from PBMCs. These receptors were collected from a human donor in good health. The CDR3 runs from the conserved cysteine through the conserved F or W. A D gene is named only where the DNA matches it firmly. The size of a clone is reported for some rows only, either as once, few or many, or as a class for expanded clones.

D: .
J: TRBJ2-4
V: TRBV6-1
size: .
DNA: TGTGCCAGCAGTGACCCTTTAGCCAAAAACATTCAGTACTTC
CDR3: CASSDPLAKNIQYF

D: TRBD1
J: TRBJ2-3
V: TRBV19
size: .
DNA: TGTGCCAGTAGTATGTATCAGGGGGCACGAGGAGATACGCAGTATTTT
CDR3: CASSMYQGARGDTQYF

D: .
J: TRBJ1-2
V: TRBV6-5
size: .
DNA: TGTGCCAGCAGTTACTCCGTCGACTATGGCTACACCTTC
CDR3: CASSYSVDYGYTF

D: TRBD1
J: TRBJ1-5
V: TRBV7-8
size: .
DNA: TGTGCCAGCAGCCCCCACCCTAAGGGACAGGGGTATCAGCCCCAGCATTTT
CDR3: CASSPHPKGQGYQPQHF

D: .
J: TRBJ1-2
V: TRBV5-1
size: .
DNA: TGCGCCAGCAGCTTGGCGTTCTTGGAGCATGGCTACACCTTC
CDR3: CASSLAFLEHGYTF

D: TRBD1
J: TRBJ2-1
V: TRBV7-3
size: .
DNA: TGTGCCAGCAGCTGGGACAGGTCCTACAATGAGCAGTTCTTC
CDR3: CASSWDRSYNEQFF

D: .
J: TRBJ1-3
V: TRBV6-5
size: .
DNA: TGTGCCAGCAGTAACGGGAGGGTCATATATTTT
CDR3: CASSNGRVIYF

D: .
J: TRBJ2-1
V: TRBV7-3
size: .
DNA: TGTGCCAGCAGCTTAACACCGGGAGTTTCCTACAATGAGCAGTTCTTC
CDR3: CASSLTPGVSYNEQFF

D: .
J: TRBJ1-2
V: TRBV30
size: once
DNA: TGTGCCTGGAGTGTAGTACAGTTCTATGGCTACACCTTC
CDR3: CAWSVVQFYGYTF

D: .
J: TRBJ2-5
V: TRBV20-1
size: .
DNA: TGCAGTGCTAGGGGCTCAGAGACCCAGTACTTC
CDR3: CSARGSETQYF

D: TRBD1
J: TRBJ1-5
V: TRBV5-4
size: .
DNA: TGTGCCACCAGGACAGGGGGGGAGAATCAGCCCCAGCATTTT
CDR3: CATRTGGENQPQHF

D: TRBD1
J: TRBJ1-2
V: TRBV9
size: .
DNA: TGTGCCAGCAGCGTAGCAGGGGGAGGCTACACCTTC
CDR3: CASSVAGGGYTF

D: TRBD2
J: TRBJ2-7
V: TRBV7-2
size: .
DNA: TGTGCCAGCAGCTTAGTCTCTAGCGGTAGCTCCTACGAGCAGTACTTC
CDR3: CASSLVSSGSSYEQYF

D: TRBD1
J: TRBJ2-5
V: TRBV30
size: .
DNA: TGTGCCTGGAAGGACAGGGGGCGGGTTGGGACCCAGTACTTC
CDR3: CAWKDRGRVGTQYF

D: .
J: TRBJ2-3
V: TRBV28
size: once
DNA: TGTGCCAGCAGTTTAGCGGCTAGCGCAGATACGCAGTATTTT
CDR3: CASSLAASADTQYF

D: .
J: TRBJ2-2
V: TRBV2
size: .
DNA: TGTGCCAGCAGTGAAGTGGAGTTCGGGGAGCTGTTTTTT
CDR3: CASSEVEFGELFF

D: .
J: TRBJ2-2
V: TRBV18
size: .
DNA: TGTGCCAGCTCACCAATAATCACCGGGGAGCTGTTTTTT
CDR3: CASSPIITGELFF

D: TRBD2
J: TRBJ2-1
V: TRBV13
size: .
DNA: TGTGCCAGCAGTTCCCTAGCGGAACAAAGCTCCTACAATGAGCAGTTCTTC
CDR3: CASSSLAEQSSYNEQFF

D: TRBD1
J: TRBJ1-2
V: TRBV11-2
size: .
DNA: TGTGCCAGCAGCGCACTAGACAGGGGCCTAAACTATGGCTACACCTTC
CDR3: CASSALDRGLNYGYTF

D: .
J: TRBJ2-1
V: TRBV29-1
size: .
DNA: TGCAGCGTGGCAGGGGGGATAATCAATGAGCAGTTCTTC
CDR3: CSVAGGIINEQFF

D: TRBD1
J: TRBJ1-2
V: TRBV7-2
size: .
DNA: TGTGCCAGCGGGGCGGGTGGACAGGGAAGCGGCTACACCTTC
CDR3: CASGAGGQGSGYTF

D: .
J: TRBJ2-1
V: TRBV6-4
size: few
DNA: TGTGCCAGCAGTGACTCGGAGTTTAGATTCGGAGGTACAAGGTGCGATGAGCAGTTCTTC
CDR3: CASSDSEFRFGGTRCDEQFF

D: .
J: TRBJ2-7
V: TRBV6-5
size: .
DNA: TGTGCCAGCAGTTCTACAGAGAAAGCCTACGAGCAGTACTTC
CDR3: CASSSTEKAYEQYF

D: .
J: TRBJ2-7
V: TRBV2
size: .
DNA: TGTGCCAGCAGTTATGCGTACGAGCAGTACTTC
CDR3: CASSYAYEQYF

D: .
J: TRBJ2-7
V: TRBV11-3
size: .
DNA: TGTGCCAGCAGCTTAGATCCTGGGACGGGGGAGTACGAGCAGTACTTC
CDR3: CASSLDPGTGEYEQYF

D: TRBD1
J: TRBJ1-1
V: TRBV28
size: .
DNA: TGTGCCAGCCCAAGCCCGACAGGGATGCGAAACACTGAAGCTTTCTTT
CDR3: CASPSPTGMRNTEAFF

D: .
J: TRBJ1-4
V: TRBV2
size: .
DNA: TGTGCCAGCAGGTGGGCAGTCCCTAATGAAAAACTGTTTTTT
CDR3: CASRWAVPNEKLFF

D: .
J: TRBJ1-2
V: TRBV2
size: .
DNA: TGTGCCAGCACCCTATCTCCATACGGTGAGGAGGGCTACACCTTC
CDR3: CASTLSPYGEEGYTF

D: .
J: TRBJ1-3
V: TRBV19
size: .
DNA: TGTGCCAGTAGTATCGAGCCCGGGCTCAGGGGAGATCGCTCTGGAAACACCATATATTTT
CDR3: CASSIEPGLRGDRSGNTIYF

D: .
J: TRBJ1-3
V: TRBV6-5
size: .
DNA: TGTGCCAGTCGGGCTGGAAACACCATATATTTT
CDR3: CASRAGNTIYF

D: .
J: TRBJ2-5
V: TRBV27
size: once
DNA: TGTGCCAGCACCGGGACTGATCAAGAGACCCAGTACTTC
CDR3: CASTGTDQETQYF

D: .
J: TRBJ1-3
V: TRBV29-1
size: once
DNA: TGCAGCGTTGACGGGTCTGGAAACACCATATATTTT
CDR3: CSVDGSGNTIYF

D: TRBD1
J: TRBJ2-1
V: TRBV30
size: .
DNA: TGTGCCTGGAGTGGACAGGGGGCAAAGCAGTTCTTC
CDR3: CAWSGQGAKQFF

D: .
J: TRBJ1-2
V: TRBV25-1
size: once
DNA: TGTGCCAGCAGTGAATCTGCTAACTATGGCTACACCTTC
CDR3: CASSESANYGYTF

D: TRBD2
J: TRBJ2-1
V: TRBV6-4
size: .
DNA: TGTGCCAGCAGTGACCGGGAGACTAGCGGGACCCCCGTCTCCTACAATGAGCAGTTCTTC
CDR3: CASSDRETSGTPVSYNEQFF

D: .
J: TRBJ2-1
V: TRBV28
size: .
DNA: TGTGCCAGCAGGGATCGGGCCGGACTATATTATTCCTACAATGAGCAGTTCTTC
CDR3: CASRDRAGLYYSYNEQFF

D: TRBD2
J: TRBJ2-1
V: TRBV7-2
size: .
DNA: TGTGCCAGCAGCTCCGTTAGCGGGAGCGTTGAGCAGTTCTTC
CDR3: CASSSVSGSVEQFF

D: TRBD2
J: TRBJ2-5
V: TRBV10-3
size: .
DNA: TGTGCCATCAGTGAGGGGCCTAGCGGGTACCAAGAGACCCAGTACTTC
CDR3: CAISEGPSGYQETQYF

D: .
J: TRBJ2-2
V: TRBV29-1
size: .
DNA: TGCAGCGTCCTCCGACAGGCCACCGGGGAGCTGTTTTTT
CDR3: CSVLRQATGELFF

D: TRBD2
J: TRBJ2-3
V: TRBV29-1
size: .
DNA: TGCAGCGTTTTAGAAGGGCGGGAGGGCCCAGATACGCAGTATTTT
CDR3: CSVLEGREGPDTQYF

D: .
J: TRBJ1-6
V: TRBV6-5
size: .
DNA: TGTGCCAGCAGATACAGCCAGGGGCGCTCCAATTCACCCCTCCACTTT
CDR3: CASRYSQGRSNSPLHF

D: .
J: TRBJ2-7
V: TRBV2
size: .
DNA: TGTGCCACCCGGTCGCGCCAAAGCTCCTACGAGCAGTACTTC
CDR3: CATRSRQSSYEQYF

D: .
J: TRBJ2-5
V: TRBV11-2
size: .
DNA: TGTGCCAGCAGCTTAGCAGGCACCCAAGAGACCCAGTACTTC
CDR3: CASSLAGTQETQYF

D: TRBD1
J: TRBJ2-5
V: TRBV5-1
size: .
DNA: TGCGCCAGCAGCTTCGGGACAGGGGGCAGGCAAGAGACCCAGTACTTC
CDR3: CASSFGTGGRQETQYF

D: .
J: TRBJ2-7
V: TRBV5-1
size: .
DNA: TGCGCCAGCAGCTTCAACACAGGTTACGAGCAGTACTTC
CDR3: CASSFNTGYEQYF

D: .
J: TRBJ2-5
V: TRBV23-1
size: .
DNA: TGCGCCAGCAGTCAATTTGCGGTGGACGGGGAGAAGACCCAGTACTTC
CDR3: CASSQFAVDGEKTQYF

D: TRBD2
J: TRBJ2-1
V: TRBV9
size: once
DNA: TGTGCCAGCAGCGTATCGGGCGGGAGGTCAGAGCAGTTCTTC
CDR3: CASSVSGGRSEQFF

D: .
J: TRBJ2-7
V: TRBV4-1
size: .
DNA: TGCGCCAGCAGCCGGGAGGAGGACAGGTCCTACGAGCAGTACTTC
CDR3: CASSREEDRSYEQYF

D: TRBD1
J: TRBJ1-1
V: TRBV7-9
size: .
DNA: TGTGCCAGCGTGGGACAGGGGAACACTGAAGCTTTCTTT
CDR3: CASVGQGNTEAFF

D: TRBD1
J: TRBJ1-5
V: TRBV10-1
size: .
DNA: TGCGCCAGCAGTGAGTCCAGGGGGAATCAGCCCCAGCATTTT
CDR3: CASSESRGNQPQHF